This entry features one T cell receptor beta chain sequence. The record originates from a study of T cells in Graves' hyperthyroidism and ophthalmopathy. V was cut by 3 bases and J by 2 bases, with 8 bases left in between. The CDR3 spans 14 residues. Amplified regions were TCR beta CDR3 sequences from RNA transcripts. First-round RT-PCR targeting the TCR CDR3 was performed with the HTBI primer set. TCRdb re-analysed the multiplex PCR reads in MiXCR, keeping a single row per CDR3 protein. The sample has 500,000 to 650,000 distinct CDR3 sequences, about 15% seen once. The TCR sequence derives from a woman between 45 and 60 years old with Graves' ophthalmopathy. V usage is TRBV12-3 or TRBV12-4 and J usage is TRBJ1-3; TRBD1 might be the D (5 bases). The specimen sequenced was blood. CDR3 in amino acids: CASSFGGAGNTIYF. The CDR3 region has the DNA TGTGCCAGCAGTTTTGGAGGGGCTGGAAACACCATATATTTT.